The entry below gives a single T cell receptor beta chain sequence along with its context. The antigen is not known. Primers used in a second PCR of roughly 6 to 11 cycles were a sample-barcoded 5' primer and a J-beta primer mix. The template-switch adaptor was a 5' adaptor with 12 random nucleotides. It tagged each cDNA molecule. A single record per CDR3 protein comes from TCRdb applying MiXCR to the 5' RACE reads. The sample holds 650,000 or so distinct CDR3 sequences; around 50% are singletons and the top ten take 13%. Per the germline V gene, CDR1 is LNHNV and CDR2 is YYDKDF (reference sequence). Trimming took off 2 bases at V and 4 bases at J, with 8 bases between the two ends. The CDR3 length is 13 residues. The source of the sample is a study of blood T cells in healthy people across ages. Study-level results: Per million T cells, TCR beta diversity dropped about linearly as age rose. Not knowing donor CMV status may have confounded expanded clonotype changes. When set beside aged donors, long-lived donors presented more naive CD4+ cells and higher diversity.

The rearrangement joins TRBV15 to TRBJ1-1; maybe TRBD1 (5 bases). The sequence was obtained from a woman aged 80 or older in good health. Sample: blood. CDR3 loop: CATSRRRGTEAFF. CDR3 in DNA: TGTGCCACCAGCAGACGGAGGGGCACTGAAGCTTTCTTT.